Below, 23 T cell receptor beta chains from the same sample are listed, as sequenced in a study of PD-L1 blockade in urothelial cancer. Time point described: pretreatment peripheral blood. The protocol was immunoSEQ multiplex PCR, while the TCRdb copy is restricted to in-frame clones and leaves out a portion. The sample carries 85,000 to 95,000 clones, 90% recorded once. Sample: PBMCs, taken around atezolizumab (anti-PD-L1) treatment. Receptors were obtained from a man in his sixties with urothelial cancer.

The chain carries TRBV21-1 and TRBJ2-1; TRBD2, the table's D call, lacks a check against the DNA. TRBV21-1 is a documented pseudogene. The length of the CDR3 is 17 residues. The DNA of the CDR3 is TGTGCCAGCAGCAAAGAACTAGCGGGCCCCCCCGACAATGAGCAGTTCTTC. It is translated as CASSKELAGPPDNEQFF.

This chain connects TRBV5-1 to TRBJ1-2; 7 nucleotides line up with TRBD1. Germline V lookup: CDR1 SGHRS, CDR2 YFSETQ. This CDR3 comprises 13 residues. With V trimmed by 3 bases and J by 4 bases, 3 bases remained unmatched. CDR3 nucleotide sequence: TGCGCCAGCAGCTCGGGACAGCGCTATGGCTACACCTTC. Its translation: CASSSGQRYGYTF.

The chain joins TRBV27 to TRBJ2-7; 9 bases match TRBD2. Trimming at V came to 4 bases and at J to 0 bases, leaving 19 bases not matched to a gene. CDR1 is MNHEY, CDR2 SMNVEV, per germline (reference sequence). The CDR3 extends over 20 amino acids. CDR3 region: CASSSSIRDSGSLSSYEQYF. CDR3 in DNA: TGTGCCAGCAGTTCCTCTATCCGCGATAGCGGGAGTCTGAGCTCCTACGAGCAGTACTTC.

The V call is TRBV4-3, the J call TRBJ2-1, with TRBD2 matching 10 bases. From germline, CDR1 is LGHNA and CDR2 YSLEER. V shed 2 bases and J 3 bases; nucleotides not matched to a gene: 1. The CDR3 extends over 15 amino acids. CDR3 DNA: TGCGCCAGCAGCCAAACTAGCGGGATCTACAATGAGCAGTTCTTC. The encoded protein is CASSQTSGIYNEQFF.

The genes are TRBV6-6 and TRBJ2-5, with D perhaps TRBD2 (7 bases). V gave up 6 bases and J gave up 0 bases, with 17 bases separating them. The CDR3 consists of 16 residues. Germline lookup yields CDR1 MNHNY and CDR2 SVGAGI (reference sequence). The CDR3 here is CASRRGGGRDQETQYF. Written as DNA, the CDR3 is TGTGCCAGCAGAAGGGGGGGCGGAAGGGACCAAGAGACCCAGTACTTC.

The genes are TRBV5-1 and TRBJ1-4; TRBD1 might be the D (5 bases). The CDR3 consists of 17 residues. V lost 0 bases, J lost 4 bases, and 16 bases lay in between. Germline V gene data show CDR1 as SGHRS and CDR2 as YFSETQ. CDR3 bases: TGCGCCAGCAGCTTGGGTACAGGTCCCCTTAGTAATGAAAAACTGTTTTTT. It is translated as CASSLGTGPLSNEKLFF. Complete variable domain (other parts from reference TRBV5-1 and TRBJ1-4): KAGVTQTPRYLIKTRGQQVTLSCSPISGHRSVSWYQQTPGQGLQFLFEYFSETQRNKGNFPGRFSGRQFSNSRSEMNVSTLELGDSALYLCASSLGTGPLSNEKLFFGSGTQLSVL.

The CDR3 region is CASSLGTSATNEKLFF. The DNA for the CDR3 is TGTGCCAGCAGTTTGGGGACAAGTGCAACTAATGAAAAACTGTTTTTT. The chain employs TRBV27 and TRBJ1-4; D is perhaps TRBD1 (6 bases). V was trimmed by 3 bases and J by 0 bases, leaving 11 bases between them. This CDR3 comprises 16 residues. Per germline, CDR1 MNHEY and CDR2 SMNVEV (reference sequence).

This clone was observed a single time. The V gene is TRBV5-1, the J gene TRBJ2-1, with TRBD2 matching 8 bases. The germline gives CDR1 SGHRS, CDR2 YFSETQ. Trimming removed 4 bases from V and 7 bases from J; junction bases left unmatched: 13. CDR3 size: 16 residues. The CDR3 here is CASSPSGGPLGNEQFF. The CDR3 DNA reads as TGCGCCAGCAGCCCCAGCGGGGGCCCCTTAGGGAATGAGCAGTTCTTC.

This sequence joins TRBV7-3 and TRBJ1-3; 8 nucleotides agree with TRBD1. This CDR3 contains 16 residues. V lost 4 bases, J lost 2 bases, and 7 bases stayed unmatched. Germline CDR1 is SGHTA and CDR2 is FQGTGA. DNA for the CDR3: TGTGCCAGCAGCTCCGGGACAGGTACCCCTGGAAACACCATATATTTT. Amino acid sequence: CASSSGTGTPGNTIYF.

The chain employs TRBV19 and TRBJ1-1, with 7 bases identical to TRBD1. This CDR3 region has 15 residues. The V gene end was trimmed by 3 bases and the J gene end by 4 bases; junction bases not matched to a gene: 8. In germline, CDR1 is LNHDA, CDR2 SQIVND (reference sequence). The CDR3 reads CASSIQGGKITEAFF. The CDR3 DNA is TGTGCCAGTAGTATTCAGGGGGGCAAAATCACTGAAGCTTTCTTT.

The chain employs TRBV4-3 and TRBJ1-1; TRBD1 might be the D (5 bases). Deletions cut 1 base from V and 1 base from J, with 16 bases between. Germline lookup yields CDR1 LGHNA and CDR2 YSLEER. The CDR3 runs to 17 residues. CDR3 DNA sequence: TGCGCCAGCAGCCAAGGCCTACAGGTGTCTAAGAACACTGAAGCTTTCTTT. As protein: CASSQGLQVSKNTEAFF.

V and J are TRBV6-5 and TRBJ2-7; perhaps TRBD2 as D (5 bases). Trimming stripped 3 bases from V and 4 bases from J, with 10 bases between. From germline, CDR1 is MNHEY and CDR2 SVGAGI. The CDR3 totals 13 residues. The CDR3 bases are TGTGCCAGCAGTTATAGAAGCGGATACGAGCAGTACTTC. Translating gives CASSYRSGYEQYF.

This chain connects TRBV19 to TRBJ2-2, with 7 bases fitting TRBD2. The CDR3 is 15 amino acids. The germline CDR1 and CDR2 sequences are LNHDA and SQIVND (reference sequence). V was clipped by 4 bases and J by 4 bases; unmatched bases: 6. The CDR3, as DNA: TGTGCCAGTAGTACCTCTCGGACTAGCACCGGGGAGCTGTTTTTT. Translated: CASSTSRTSTGELFF.

CDR3 DNA: TGTGCCAGCAGCCAAAGCCCGGGACAGGGTCTTTTCCCCGACACCGGGGAGCTGTTTTTT. It is translated as CASSQSPGQGLFPDTGELFF. The chain has TRBV14 and TRBJ2-2, with 9 nucleotides matching TRBD1. The CDR3 is 20 amino acids. V lost 2 bases and J lost 3; bases outside the gene matches: 16. Germline CDR1 SGHDN, CDR2 FVKESK.

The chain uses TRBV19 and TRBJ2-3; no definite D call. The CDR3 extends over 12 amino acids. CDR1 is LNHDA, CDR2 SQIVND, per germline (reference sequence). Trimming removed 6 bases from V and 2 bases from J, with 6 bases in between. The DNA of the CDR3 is TGTGCCAGTAGCCCATCCACAGATACGCAGTATTTT. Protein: CASSPSTDTQYF.

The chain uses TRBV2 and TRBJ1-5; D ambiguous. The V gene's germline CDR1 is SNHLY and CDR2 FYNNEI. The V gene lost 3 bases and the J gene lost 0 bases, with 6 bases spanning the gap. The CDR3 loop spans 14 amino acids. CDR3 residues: CASSDSSSNQPQHF. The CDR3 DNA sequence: TGTGCCAGCAGTGACAGTTCTAGCAATCAGCCCCAGCATTTT.

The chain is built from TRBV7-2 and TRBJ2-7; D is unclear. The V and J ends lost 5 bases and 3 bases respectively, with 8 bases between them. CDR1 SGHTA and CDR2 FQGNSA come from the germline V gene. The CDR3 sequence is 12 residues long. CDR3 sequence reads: CASSRFSYEQYF. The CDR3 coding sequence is TGTGCCAGCAGCCGTTTTAGCTACGAGCAGTACTTC.

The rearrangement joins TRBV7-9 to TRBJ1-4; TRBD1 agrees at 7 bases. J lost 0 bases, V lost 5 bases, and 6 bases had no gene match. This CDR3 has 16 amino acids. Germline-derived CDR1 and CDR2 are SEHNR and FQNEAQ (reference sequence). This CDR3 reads CASSPGTAATNEKLFF. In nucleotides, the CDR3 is TGTGCCAGCAGCCCTGGGACAGCAGCAACTAATGAAAAACTGTTTTTT.

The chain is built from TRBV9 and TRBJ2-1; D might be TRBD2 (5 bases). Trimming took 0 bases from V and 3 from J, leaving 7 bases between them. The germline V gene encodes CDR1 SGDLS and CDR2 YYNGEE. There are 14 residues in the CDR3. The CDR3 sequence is CASSVAGFYNEQFF. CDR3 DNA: TGTGCCAGCAGCGTAGCGGGATTCTACAATGAGCAGTTCTTC. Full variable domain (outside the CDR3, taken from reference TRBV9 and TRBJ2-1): DSGVTQTPKHLITATGQRVTLRCSPRSGDLSVYWYQQSLDQGLQFLIQYYNGEERAKGNILERFSAQQFPDLHSELNLSSLELGDSALYFCASSVAGFYNEQFFGPGTRLTVL.

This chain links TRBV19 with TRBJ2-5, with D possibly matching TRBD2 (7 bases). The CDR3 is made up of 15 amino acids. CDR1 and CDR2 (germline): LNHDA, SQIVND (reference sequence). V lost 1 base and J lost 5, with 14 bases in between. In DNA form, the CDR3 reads TGTGCCAGTAGTATAGCGGCGGGGGCCCTGGAGACCCAGTACTTC. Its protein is CASSIAAGALETQYF.

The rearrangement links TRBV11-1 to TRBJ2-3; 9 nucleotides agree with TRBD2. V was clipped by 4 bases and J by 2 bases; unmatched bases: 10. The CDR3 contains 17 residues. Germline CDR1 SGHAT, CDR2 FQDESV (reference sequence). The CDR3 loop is CASSSPRQRGDTDTQYF. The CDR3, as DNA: TGTGCCAGCAGCTCGCCTCGGCAGCGGGGGGACACAGATACGCAGTATTTT.

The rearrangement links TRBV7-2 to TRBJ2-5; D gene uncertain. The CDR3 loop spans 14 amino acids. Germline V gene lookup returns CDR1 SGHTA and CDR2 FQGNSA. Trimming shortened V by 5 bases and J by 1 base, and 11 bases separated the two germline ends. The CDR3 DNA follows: TGTGCCAGCAGCCCCCTCGGTCCCCAAGAGACCCAGTACTTC. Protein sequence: CASSPLGPQETQYF.

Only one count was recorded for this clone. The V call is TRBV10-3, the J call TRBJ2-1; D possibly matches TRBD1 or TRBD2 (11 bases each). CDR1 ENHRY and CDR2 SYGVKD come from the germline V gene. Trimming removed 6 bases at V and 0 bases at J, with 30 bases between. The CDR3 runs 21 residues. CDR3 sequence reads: CAIRGTGGDSGRESSYNEQFF. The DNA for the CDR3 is TGTGCCATCAGAGGGACAGGGGGGGATAGCGGGAGGGAAAGCTCCTACAATGAGCAGTTCTTC.